Following are 29 T cell receptor beta chains from one sample sequenced in a study of T cell clonality in common variable immunodeficiency. The data were produced by immunoSEQ multiplex PCR, yet TCRdb's version contains in-frame clones alone and is incomplete. The sample was found to contain 30,000 to 40,000 clones, and every one recurs. Sequenced input: peripheral blood mononuclear cells. The receptors come from a person aged 18-70 years in good health.

There are many counts of this clone. The read ends 3 residues shy of where the CDR3 ends; the end is completed using the germline J gene. The rearrangement links TRBV10-1 to TRBJ2-7; 10 bases match TRBD2. V was pared by 6 bases and J by 6 bases, with 14 bases of the junction left unmatched. The CDR3 runs to 16 residues. Germline V gives CDR1 WNHNN, CDR2 SYGVQD (reference sequence). The CDR3 bases that were read are TGCGCCAGCAGCGCTATTGAAGCGGGAGGGCCGGGCGAG. It translates to CASSAIEAGGPGE. The whole CDR3 protein is CASSAIEAGGPGEQYF.

This clone was recorded many times. The read ends 3 residues before the CDR3 terminus; that terminus is restored from the germline J gene. This rearrangement joins TRBV7-2 to TRBJ1-1; a weak D match, TRBD1 (6 bases). Germline V lookup: CDR1 SGHTA, CDR2 FQGNSA. Deletions cut 2 bases from V and 5 bases from J, with 12 bases between. This CDR3 region has 14 residues. The CDR3 is CASSLLTGLTEAFF. CDR3 DNA, as far as it was read: TGTGCCAGCAGCTTACTTACAGGGTTGACTGAA.

There are many counts of this clone. The sequenced CDR3 bases are TGCAGTGCTAGACAACCCAGGGTTCGGGAGACG. This gives the protein CSARQPRVRET. The CDR3 reads in full as CSARQPRVRETQYF. The J gene is TRBJ2-3, the V gene TRBV20-1, with D possibly matching TRBD2 (6 bases). The read ends 3 residues before the CDR3 terminus; that terminus is restored from the germline J gene. The length of the CDR3 is 14 residues. Germline CDR1 is DFQATT and CDR2 is SNEGSKA (reference sequence).

In its sample, this clone was seen many times. The read ends 3 residues before the CDR3 terminus; that terminus is restored from the germline J gene. This chain uses TRBV5-6 with TRBJ1-1, with TRBD1 as a possible D gene (5 bases). This CDR3 contains 13 residues. CDR1 and CDR2 (germline): SGHDT, YYEEEE. CDR3 DNA, as far as it was read: TGTGCCAGCAGCAACAGCGGGGGAGCGGAA. Its translation: CASSNSGGAE. The whole CDR3 is CASSNSGGAEAFF.

Many counts were recorded for this clone. The sequenced fragment ends 3 residues before the CDR3 boundary, so the rest is inferred from the germline J gene. V is TRBV7-2 and J is TRBJ2-5; D is uncertain. Trimming took off 5 bases at V and 5 bases at J, with 6 bases between the two ends. The CDR3 has 11 residues. Germline CDR1 SGHTA, CDR2 FQGNSA. Partial CDR3 DNA: TGTGCCAGCAGCCAATCCGAGACC. Translation: CASSQSET. The whole CDR3 protein is CASSQSETQYF.

In this sample, this clone turned up many times. The CDR3 extends 3 residues past the end of the read, so its final part is completed from the germline J gene. The chain recombines TRBV20-1 with TRBJ2-3; 8 nucleotides line up with TRBD2. The CDR3 extends over 15 amino acids. Germline assignment: CDR1 DFQATT and CDR2 SNEGSKA (reference sequence). V trimming: 3 bases; J trimming: 1 base; junction bases outside the gene matches: 6. The DNA read from the CDR3 is TGCAGTGCTAGTTCCAGCGGGAGTGGCACAGATACG. This codes for CSASSSGSGTDT. The full CDR3 protein is CSASSSGSGTDTQYF.

This clone was detected ten times or more. The CDR3 extends 3 residues past the end of the read, so its final part is completed from the germline J gene. The genes are TRBV4-2 and TRBJ2-1, with a tentative D call TRBD2 (5 bases). Germline CDR1 and CDR2: LGHNA and YNFKEQ. The CDR3 is 16 residues long. V was shortened by 4 bases and J by 7 bases, with 20 bases between the two germline ends. The part of the CDR3 DNA that was read is TGTGCCAGCAGCCCCAGCGGAGCCAGACTCGTTAATGAG. Its protein is CASSPSGARLVNE. The CDR3 as a whole reads CASSPSGARLVNEQFF.

This clone was observed a handful of times. The read comes to an end 3 residues before the CDR3 does, leaving the germline J gene to fill in the end. J is TRBJ1-1 and V is TRBV11-3; D is uncertain. V was pared by 1 base and J by 1 base, with 4 bases between. The CDR3 sequence is 13 residues long. CDR1 and CDR2 (germline): SGHNT, YENEEA. Partial CDR3 DNA: TGTGCCAGCAGCTTAGGGCCGAACACTGAA. This sequence encodes CASSLGPNTE. The full CDR3 is CASSLGPNTEAFF.

This clone has at least ten counts. Read coverage stops 3 residues before the CDR3 terminus; the germline J gene supplies the remainder. The chain carries TRBV19 and TRBJ2-3; D not resolved. Germline V gene data show CDR1 as LNHDA and CDR2 as SQIVND (reference sequence). Trimming cost V 6 bases and J 3 bases, with 10 bases left between them. The CDR3 has 13 amino acids. The CDR3: CASRRTRTDTQYF. CDR3 DNA (partial): TGTGCCAGTAGGCGAACTCGTACAGATACG.

This clone was found many times. The CDR3 loop reads CASSGGVYNEQFF. Partial CDR3 DNA: TGTGCCAGCAGTGGCGGGGTGTACAATGAG. This chain uses TRBV2 with TRBJ2-1, with a tentative D call TRBD2 (6 bases). The DNA ends 3 residues before the CDR3 does, and the rest of the CDR3 is filled in from the germline J gene. V lost 4 bases to trimming and J lost 4 bases, with 8 bases between them. The CDR3 extends over 13 amino acids. The germline gives CDR1 SNHLY, CDR2 FYNNEI.

Many counts were recorded for this clone. The CDR3 goes on 3 residues after the read ends, and that part is filled in from the germline J gene. This chain connects TRBV4-2 to TRBJ2-7; 7 bases are a match to TRBD1. This CDR3 has 17 amino acids. The germline V gene encodes CDR1 LGHNA and CDR2 YNFKEQ. Trimming at V came to 0 bases and at J to 0 bases, leaving 8 bases not matched to a gene. The chain's CDR3 is CASSQEGTGTDSYEQYF. The sequenced part of the CDR3 DNA is TGTGCCAGCAGCCAAGAGGGAACCGGGACAGACTCCTACGAG.

The sample holds a few counts of this clone. The CDR3 end is not reached by the read, which stops 3 residues before it; the germline J gene fills it in. The V call is TRBV7-9, the J call TRBJ1-2; D is unresolved. Germline V gene data show CDR1 as SEHNR and CDR2 as FQNEAQ (reference sequence). CDR3 size: 13 residues. The sequenced part of the CDR3 DNA is TGTGCCAGCAGCTTAGCAGTGGCACACGAC. Its translation is CASSLAVAHD. In full, the CDR3 reads CASSLAVAHDYTF.

This clone has ten or more counts. Read sequence stops 3 residues before the CDR3 end, and the germline J gene provides the missing end. V and J are TRBV13 and TRBJ1-3; unclear D gene. The V end lost 1 base, the J end lost 3 bases, and 10 bases lay between the germline ends. This CDR3 is 15 amino acids long. Germline loops: CDR1 PRHDT, CDR2 FYEKMQ (reference sequence). The CDR3 protein is CASSLEPISGNTIYF. The part of the CDR3 DNA that was read is TGTGCCAGCAGCTTAGAACCTATAAGTGGAAACACC.

This clone has at least ten counts. The missing CDR3 end, 3 residues past where the read stops, is filled in from the germline J gene. The rearrangement links TRBV12-3 or TRBV12-4 to TRBJ1-1, with D maybe TRBD1 (5 bases). This CDR3 has 13 residues. The V end lost 6 bases, the J end lost 3 bases, and 11 bases lay between the germline ends. The sequenced CDR3 bases are TGTGCCAGCAGCCTATCGGGGGACACTGAA. As protein: CASSLSGDTE. The whole CDR3 sequence reads CASSLSGDTEAFF.

This clone occurred many times. The CDR3 goes on 3 residues after the read ends, and that part is filled in from the germline J gene. This sequence joins TRBV5-1 and TRBJ2-6; D is perhaps TRBD1 (5 bases). Trimming cost V 7 bases and J 0 bases, with 8 bases left between them. Per germline, CDR1 SGHRS and CDR2 YFSETQ. This CDR3 comprises 14 residues. CDR3 bases read: TGCGCCAGCTTTCAGGGCTCTGGGGCCAACGTC. This encodes CASFQGSGANV. The entire CDR3 protein reads CASFQGSGANVLTF.

This clone has ten or more counts. The CDR3 goes on 3 residues after the read ends, and that part is filled in from the germline J gene. The V and J genes are TRBV18 and TRBJ1-6; a weak D match, TRBD1 (5 bases). Looked up from germline, CDR1 is KGHSH and CDR2 is LQKENI. Between the trimmed V and J ends, which lost 4 bases and 9 bases, there was a span of 7 bases. The CDR3 has 12 amino acids. CDR3 DNA, as far as it was read: TGTGCCAGCTCACTCGGGGGTTCACCC. As protein: CASSLGGSP. The complete CDR3 sequence is CASSLGGSPLHF.

This clone was counted ten times or more. The CDR3 is cut off 3 residues early in the read; its end comes from the germline J gene. The V call is TRBV10-3, the J call TRBJ1-2, with 12 bases lining up with TRBD1. This CDR3 has 16 residues. J was trimmed by 7 bases and V by 6 bases; bases with no gene match: 12. CDR1 ENHRY and CDR2 SYGVKD come from the germline V gene. This CDR3 is CAIRALAGQGAGGYTF. The sequenced part of the CDR3 DNA is TGTGCCATCAGGGCTCTGGCGGGACAGGGGGCTGGTGGC.

Regarding this clone: The CDR3 end is not reached by the read, which stops 3 residues before it; the germline J gene fills it in. The rearrangement uses TRBV20-1 and TRBJ2-5; 9 bases align to TRBD1. This CDR3 has 15 amino acids. After removal of 0 bases from V and 4 bases from J, the junction contained 6 bases not matched to a gene. The germline V gene has CDR1 DFQATT and CDR2 SNEGSKA (reference sequence). The CDR3 DNA, read in part, is TGCAGTGCTAGAGATCCGGGACAGGGTCGAGAGACC. Residues: CSARDPGQGRET. The entire CDR3 sequence reads CSARDPGQGRETQYF.

This clone was counted ten times or more. Coverage ceases 3 residues before the CDR3 finishes, and the germline J gene fills in the end. The chain employs TRBV20-1 and TRBJ2-3; D is undetermined. The CDR3 runs to 13 residues. Looked up from germline, CDR1 is DFQATT and CDR2 is SNEGSKA (reference sequence). The V end was cut by 0 bases, the J end by 4 bases, with 8 bases between. The part of the CDR3 DNA that was read is TGCAGTGCTAGAGATGGGCCGTCAGATACG. It encodes CSARDGPSDT. The whole CDR3 protein reads CSARDGPSDTQYF.

This clone was counted only a few times. The read is 3 residues too short to cover the CDR3 end, so that end is filled in from the germline J gene. V and J are TRBV19 and TRBJ2-4, with 9 positions matching TRBD1. The CDR3 contains 12 residues. The germline V gene encodes CDR1 LNHDA and CDR2 SQIVND (reference sequence). CDR3 bases read: TGTGCCAGTAGTCCCCTGGACAGGGGT. Translating gives CASSPLDRG. The whole CDR3 protein is CASSPLDRGQYF. Full variable domain (outside the CDR3, taken from reference TRBV19 and TRBJ2-4): DGGITQSPKYLFRKEGQNVTLSCEQNLNHDAMYWYRQDPGQGLRLIYYSQIVNDFQKGDIAEGYSVSREKKESFPLTVTSAQKNPTAFYLCASSPLDRGQYFGAGTRLSVL.

This clone was recorded many times. The CDR3 goes on 3 residues after the read ends, and that part is filled in from the germline J gene. This sequence joins TRBV20-1 and TRBJ1-4; 7 nucleotides match TRBD1. CDR3 length: 12 residues. The germline gives CDR1 DFQATT, CDR2 SNEGSKA (reference sequence). CDR3 residues: CSSTGINEKLFF. The DNA read from the CDR3 is TGCAGCTCGACAGGGATAAATGAAAAA.

About this clone: The read terminates 3 residues ahead of where the CDR3 ends, so the germline J gene completes it. V gene TRBV5-1 combines with J gene TRBJ2-1, with 7 positions matching TRBD2. This CDR3 has 13 amino acids. Trimming took 4 bases from V and 5 from J; bases not matched to a gene: 3. Germline V gene sequence: CDR1 SGHRS, CDR2 YFSETQ. The sequenced CDR3 bases are TGCGCCAGCAGCGCGGGAGTTAACAATGAG. It is translated as CASSAGVNNE. The entire CDR3 is CASSAGVNNEQFF.

This clone has ten or more counts. The read ends 3 residues shy of where the CDR3 ends; the end is completed using the germline J gene. The chain has TRBV18 and TRBJ2-7, with D perhaps matching TRBD1 (6 bases). The V and J ends lost 0 bases and 6 bases respectively, with 15 bases between them. This CDR3 contains 15 residues. Germline CDR1 reads KGHSH; CDR2 reads LQKENI. The CDR3 region is CASSPPGTSQPEQYF. CDR3 bases read: TGTGCCAGCTCACCACCGGGGACATCTCAGCCCGAG.

This clone was counted at least ten times. Read data end 3 residues before the CDR3 end; the end is taken from the germline J gene. The rearrangement links TRBV7-2 to TRBJ2-5, with D possibly being TRBD2 (5 bases). Trimming cost V 4 bases and J 5 bases, with 11 bases left between them. Germline values: CDR1 SGHTA, CDR2 FQGNSA. This CDR3 has 13 amino acids. CDR3 DNA (partial): TGTGCCAGCAGCTCCTCGGGGAGCGAGACC. Amino acids: CASSSSGSET. The full-length CDR3 reads as CASSSSGSETQYF.

This clone was seen at least ten times. The read terminates 3 residues ahead of where the CDR3 ends, so the germline J gene completes it. The chain couples TRBV5-4 to TRBJ1-2; D may be TRBD1 (5 bases). Germline assignment: CDR1 SGHNT and CDR2 YYREEE (reference sequence). The CDR3 is 13 residues long. The CDR3 is CASSLGQSMGYTF. Incomplete CDR3 DNA: TGTGCCAGCAGCTTGGGACAGTCTATGGGC.

This clone was seen at least ten times. The CDR3 end is not reached by the read, which stops 3 residues before it; the germline J gene fills it in. The chain uses TRBV19 and TRBJ1-1; 9 bases map to TRBD1. From germline, CDR1 is LNHDA and CDR2 SQIVND (reference sequence). The CDR3 extends over 14 amino acids. This CDR3 reads CASSPQDRGMRAFF. The sequenced part of the CDR3 DNA is TGTGCCAGTAGTCCCCAGGACAGGGGAATGCGA. The full variable domain, with the rest looked up from reference TRBV19 and TRBJ1-1, is DGGITQSPKYLFRKEGQNVTLSCEQNLNHDAMYWYRQDPGQGLRLIYYSQIVNDFQKGDIAEGYSVSREKKESFPLTVTSAQKNPTAFYLCASSPQDRGMRAFFGQGTRLTVV.

This clone was detected ten times or more. Read coverage stops 3 residues before the CDR3 terminus; the germline J gene supplies the remainder. The chain employs TRBV19 and TRBJ2-7, with TRBD1 matching over 7 bases. The length of the CDR3 is 13 residues. Germline loops: CDR1 LNHDA, CDR2 SQIVND (reference sequence). V lost 8 bases and J lost 2; bases outside the gene matches: 6. The DNA read from the CDR3 is TGTGCCAGTCACAGGGGTGGGACCTACGAG. Protein: CASHRGGTYE. The complete CDR3 reads CASHRGGTYEQYF.

This clone appeared many times. The read ends 3 residues shy of where the CDR3 ends; the end is completed using the germline J gene. The chain employs TRBV20-1 and TRBJ1-1, with unresolved D. This CDR3 is built from 15 residues. Germline V gene data show CDR1 as DFQATT and CDR2 as SNEGSKA (reference sequence). The V end was cut by 1 base, the J end by 4 bases, with 16 bases between. The CDR3 loop is CSARGLGDLGTEAFF. The sequenced part of the CDR3 DNA is TGCAGTGCTAGAGGCCTCGGGGATTTGGGCACTGAA.

This clone appeared many times. The CDR3 goes on 3 residues after the read ends, and that part is filled in from the germline J gene. The chain employs TRBV9 and TRBJ2-1; 11 positions agree with TRBD1. CDR3 length equals 15 residues. J lost 8 bases, V lost 0 bases, and 4 bases had no gene match. CDR1 SGDLS and CDR2 YYNGEE come from the germline V gene. CDR3 in amino acids: CASSVGTGGYDEQFF. Partial CDR3 DNA: TGTGCCAGCAGCGTAGGGACAGGGGGCTATGATGAG.